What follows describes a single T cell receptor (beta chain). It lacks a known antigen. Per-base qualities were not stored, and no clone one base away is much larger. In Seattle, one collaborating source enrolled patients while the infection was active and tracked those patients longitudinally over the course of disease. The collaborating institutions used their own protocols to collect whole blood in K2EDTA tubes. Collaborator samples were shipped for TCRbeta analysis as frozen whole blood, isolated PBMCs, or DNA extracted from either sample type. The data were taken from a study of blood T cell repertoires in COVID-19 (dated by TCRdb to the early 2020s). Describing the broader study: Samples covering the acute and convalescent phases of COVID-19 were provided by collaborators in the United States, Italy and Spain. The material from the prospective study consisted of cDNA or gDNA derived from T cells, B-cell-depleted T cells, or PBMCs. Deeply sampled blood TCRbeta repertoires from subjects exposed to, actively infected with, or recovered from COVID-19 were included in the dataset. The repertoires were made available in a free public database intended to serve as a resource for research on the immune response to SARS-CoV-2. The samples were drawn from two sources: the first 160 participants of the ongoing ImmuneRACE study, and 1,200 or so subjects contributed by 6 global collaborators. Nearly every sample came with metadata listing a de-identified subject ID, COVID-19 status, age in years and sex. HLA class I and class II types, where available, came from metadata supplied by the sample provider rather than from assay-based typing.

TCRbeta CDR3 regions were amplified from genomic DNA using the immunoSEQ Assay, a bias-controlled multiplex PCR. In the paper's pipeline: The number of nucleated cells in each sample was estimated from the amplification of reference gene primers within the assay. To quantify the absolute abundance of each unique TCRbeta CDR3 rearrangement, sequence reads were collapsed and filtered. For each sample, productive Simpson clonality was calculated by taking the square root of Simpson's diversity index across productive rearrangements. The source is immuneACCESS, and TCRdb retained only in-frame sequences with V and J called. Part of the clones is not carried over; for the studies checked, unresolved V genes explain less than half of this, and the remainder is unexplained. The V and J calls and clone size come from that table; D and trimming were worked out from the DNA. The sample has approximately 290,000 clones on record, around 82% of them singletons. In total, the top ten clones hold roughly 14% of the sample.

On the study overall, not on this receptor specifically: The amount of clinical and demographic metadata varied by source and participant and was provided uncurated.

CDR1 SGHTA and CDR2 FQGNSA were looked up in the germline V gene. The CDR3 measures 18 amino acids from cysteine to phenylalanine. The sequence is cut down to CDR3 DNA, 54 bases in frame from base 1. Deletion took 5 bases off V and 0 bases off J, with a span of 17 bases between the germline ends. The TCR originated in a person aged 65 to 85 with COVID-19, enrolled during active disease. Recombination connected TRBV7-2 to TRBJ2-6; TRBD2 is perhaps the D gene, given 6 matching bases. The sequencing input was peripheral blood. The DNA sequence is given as TGTGCCAGCAGCCCTTACGGGGGTGGTGACTCTGGGGCCAACGTCCTGACTTTC. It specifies CASSPYGGGDSGANVLTF.